Below, 3 T cell receptor beta chains from the same sample are listed, as sequenced in a study of regulatory T cells in long-lasting Graves disease. iRepertoire HTBI primers and Arm-PCR of CDR3 regions built TCR beta libraries. TCRdb called the multiplex PCR reads again in MiXCR, with one record for every CDR3 protein. The sample includes about 220,000 distinct CDR3 sequences, around 19% of them seen just once. As for time point: newly diagnosed GD, antithyroid drugs for less than 3 months. PBMCs provided the RNA from which the TCR library was made. These sequences were also reported in another study, on T cells in Graves' hyperthyroidism and ophthalmopathy.

Sequenced material: peripheral blood mononuclear cells (PBMCs), taken at new diagnosis, from a patient treated with antithyroid drugs. The source of these receptors is a woman aged 25 to 39 with Graves disease.

With respect to this clonotype: This may arise from a read error, as a much more abundant clone is one base away. The chain combines TRBV24-1 with TRBJ2-2; 11 positions match TRBD1. Germline CDR1 reads KGHDR; CDR2 reads SFDVKD. This CDR3 has 20 residues. The CDR3 DNA reads TGTGCCACCAGTGATTTGGGATCGGGGACAGGGGGTAATAACACCCGGGAGCTGTTTTTT. It encodes CATSDLGSGTGGNNTRELFF.

In its sample, this clonotype was seen many times. The chain joins TRBV7-2 to TRBJ1-4, with D unresolved. This CDR3 is built from 14 residues. Germline V gene lookup returns CDR1 SGHTA and CDR2 FQGNSA. V was trimmed by 5 bases and J by 5 bases, leaving 12 bases between them. The CDR3: CASSLRVLNEKLFF. The DNA of the CDR3 is TGTGCCAGCAGCCTAAGGGTATTGAATGAAAAACTGTTTTTT.

In this sample, this clonotype turned up a few times. The V and J genes are TRBV6-1 and TRBJ2-2; D may be TRBD1 or TRBD2 (5 bases each). CDR3 size: 14 residues. V gave up 7 bases and J gave up 7 bases, with 16 bases separating them. CDR1 is MNHNS, CDR2 SASEGT, per germline. For the CDR3, the DNA is TGTGCCAGCATACCAGTAGGGGCGGGCGGGGAGCTGTTTTTT. Translated, it gives CASIPVGAGGELFF.